One and the same sample provided the 30 T cell receptor beta chains below, sequenced in a study of cytomegalovirus exposure and HLA in healthy donors. The primer mix had 60 Vbeta and 13 Jbeta primers. Produced via immunoSEQ multiplex PCR; TCRdb's table is partial and in-frame only. There are 110,000 to 150,000 clones in the sample; roughly four fifths occur only once, and about 6.4% lies in the top ten. The sequenced material came from PBMCs. These receptors all stem from a man aged 30 to 45 in good health and CMV-seronegative.

The CDR3: CAISGPGQGEHEQFF. The DNA of the CDR3 is TGTGCCATCAGTGGACCGGGACAGGGTGAGCATGAGCAGTTCTTC. The chain joins TRBV10-3 to TRBJ2-1; 9 positions agree with TRBD1. Germline values: CDR1 ENHRY, CDR2 SYGVKD. The V and J ends lost 4 bases and 8 bases, in that order; junction bases with no gene match: 9. This CDR3 has 15 residues.

As for this clone: Germline is not matched at one junction end, which may reflect a read error. The gene calls are TRBV30 and TRBJ1-1; TRBD1 aligns across 9 bases. The V gene's germline CDR1 is GTSNPN and CDR2 SVGIG (reference sequence). This CDR3 is built from 12 residues. CDR3 nucleotide sequence: TGTGCCTGGCCGGGACAGGGAAGGGATTGGGCCTTT. Translated, it gives CAWPGQGRDWAF.

In this sample, this clone turned up a few times. The rearrangement uses TRBV7-8 and TRBJ1-1; 8 bases line up with TRBD1. The CDR3 is 14 residues long. The trim removed 5 bases at V and 1 base at J, leaving 3 bases unmatched. The V gene's germline CDR1 is SGHVS and CDR2 FQNEAQ. For the CDR3, the DNA is TGTGCCAGCAGCCAGGGACAGGCGAACACTGAAGCTTTCTTT. Translation gives CASSQGQANTEAFF.

The chain recombines TRBV5-4 with TRBJ2-5, with TRBD1 matching over 10 bases. Losses at the gene ends were 4 bases for V and 4 bases for J; bases not matched to a gene: 4. The CDR3 spans 14 residues. Germline-derived CDR1 and CDR2 are SGHNT and YYREEE (reference sequence). CDR3 sequence reads: CASSGDRGSETQYF. Written as DNA, the CDR3 is TGTGCCAGCAGCGGGGACAGGGGATCAGAGACCCAGTACTTC.

This chain links TRBV12-5 with TRBJ2-1; D gene ambiguous. Germline V gene sequence: CDR1 LGHNT, CDR2 FRNRAP. The CDR3 runs to 12 residues. Trimming removed 7 bases at V and 8 bases at J, with 12 bases between. CDR3 DNA sequence: TGTGCTAGTGCCCTGGGCCCCTATGAGCAGTTCTTC. Translating it yields CASALGPYEQFF.

This chain joins TRBV7-2 and TRBJ2-5; 14 bases align to TRBD2. The CDR3 runs to 18 residues. V shed 0 bases, J shed 5 bases, and the junction held 8 bases outside the gene matches. In germline, CDR1 is SGHTA, CDR2 FQGNSA. The DNA of the CDR3 is TGTGCCAGCAGCTTAGCGCATGGACTAGCGGGGGGAGTTGAGACCCAGTACTTC. Translation: CASSLAHGLAGGVETQYF.

The gene calls are TRBV7-3 and TRBJ1-1; D gene uncertain. The CDR3 is 14 residues long. Trimming pared 0 bases from V and 3 bases from J, leaving 8 bases between. Germline lookup yields CDR1 SGHTA and CDR2 FQGTGA. CDR3 protein: CASSLTGSDTEAFF. The CDR3 DNA follows: TGTGCCAGCAGCTTAACAGGGAGTGACACTGAAGCTTTCTTT.

V is TRBV28 and J is TRBJ2-1; 11 positions agree with TRBD2. CDR1 and CDR2 from the germline V gene are MDHEN and SYDVKM. The length of the CDR3 is 15 residues. Trimming took 5 bases from V and 9 from J; bases not matched to a gene: 9. The CDR3 region is CASSPGTSGRGEQFF. CDR3 nucleotides: TGTGCCAGCAGTCCCGGGACTAGCGGTAGGGGTGAGCAGTTCTTC.

The rearrangement joins TRBV2 to TRBJ1-1, with a tentative D call TRBD1 (6 bases). CDR1 and CDR2 from the germline V gene are SNHLY and FYNNEI. The CDR3 loop spans 12 amino acids. Between the trimmed V and J ends, which lost 9 bases and 4 bases, there was a span of 12 bases. CDR3 coding DNA: TGTGCCAGTATACAGGGTTTCACTGAAGCTTTCTTT. This codes for CASIQGFTEAFF. The full variable domain, in which reference TRBV2 and TRBJ1-1 provide the parts outside the CDR3, is EPEVTQTPSHQVTQMGQEVILRCVPISNHLYFYWYRQILGQKVEFLVSFYNNEISEKSEIFDDQFSVERPDGSNFTLKIRSTKLEDSAMYFCASIQGFTEAFFGQGTRLTVV.

This chain uses TRBV19 with TRBJ1-1, with 7 bases aligning to TRBD1. From germline, CDR1 is LNHDA and CDR2 SQIVND (reference sequence). V lost 6 bases, J lost 4 bases, and 14 bases stayed unmatched. The CDR3 consists of 16 residues. DNA for the CDR3: TGTGCCAGTAGCCGAGGGACAGTCATCGAGGGCACTGAAGCTTTCTTT. This gives the protein CASSRGTVIEGTEAFF.

This clone was found a few times. The sample has other DNA sequences that encode this CDR3 too. The genes are TRBV5-4 and TRBJ2-3, with 11 bases that match TRBD2. The junction had 3 bases not matched to a gene; V was cut back by 3 bases and J by 0 bases. CDR1 SGHNT and CDR2 YYREEE come from the germline V gene (reference sequence). The CDR3 loop spans 16 amino acids. The CDR3 DNA sequence: TGTGCCAGCAGCTCCGGACTAGCGGGTAGCACAGATACGCAGTATTTT. This sequence encodes CASSSGLAGSTDTQYF.

This clone has just a few counts. J is TRBJ2-7 and V is TRBV27; TRBD2 matches 7 bases. The CDR3 is 16 amino acids. V trimming: 1 base; J trimming: 4 bases; junction bases outside the gene matches: 10. Germline CDR1 is MNHEY and CDR2 is SMNVEV (reference sequence). The CDR3: CASSLWSLGGVYEQYF. CDR3 bases: TGTGCCAGCAGTTTATGGAGTTTGGGGGGGGTGTACGAGCAGTACTTC.

The chain is built from TRBV5-1 and TRBJ1-4; 8 nucleotides line up with TRBD1. Germline assignment: CDR1 SGHRS and CDR2 YFSETQ. Germline trimming cut 0 bases from V and 4 bases from J; bases unmatched to any gene: 5. CDR3 size: 16 residues. This CDR3 is CASSLGEQGVNEKLFF. The CDR3 nucleotides are TGCGCCAGCAGCTTGGGGGAACAGGGGGTTAATGAAAAACTGTTTTTT.

V is TRBV5-6 and J is TRBJ2-1; D is ambiguous. Germline CDR1 is SGHDT and CDR2 is YYEEEE. Trimming shortened V by 0 bases and J by 3 bases, and 10 bases separated the two germline ends. The CDR3 runs to 15 residues. In nucleotides, the CDR3 is TGTGCCAGCAGCTTGGGGTTCGGTTTCTACAATGAGCAGTTCTTC. This translates into CASSLGFGFYNEQFF.

The chain carries TRBV19 and TRBJ1-1; D ambiguous. This CDR3 has 14 amino acids. In germline, CDR1 is LNHDA, CDR2 SQIVND (reference sequence). Trimming cost V 6 bases and J 1 base, with 12 bases left between them. The CDR3 sequence: CASRNSGGNTEAFF. The CDR3 DNA is TGTGCCAGTAGGAACTCCGGAGGGAACACTGAAGCTTTCTTT.

The CDR3, as DNA: TGTGCCTGGAGTGTACGCGGGATAGGCTTTTCACCCCTCCACTTT. Encoded protein: CAWSVRGIGFSPLHF. The chain uses TRBV30 and TRBJ1-6; D uncertain. The germline CDR1 and CDR2 sequences are GTSNPN and SVGIG (reference sequence). CDR3 length: 15 amino acids. V lost 0 bases and J 9 bases, leaving 15 bases between the germline ends.

V gene TRBV9 combines with J gene TRBJ2-1; 10 bases match TRBD2. The CDR3 is made up of 16 amino acids. Germline V gene lookup returns CDR1 SGDLS and CDR2 YYNGEE. Germline trimming cut 2 bases from V and 4 bases from J; bases unmatched to any gene: 6. The CDR3 sequence is CASSVSGTSVYNEQFF. The CDR3 nucleotides are TGTGCCAGCAGCGTCTCCGGGACTAGCGTTTACAATGAGCAGTTCTTC.

The sample holds one count of this clone. This sequence joins TRBV15 and TRBJ1-4; the match to TRBD1 covers 7 bases. Losses at the gene ends were 5 bases for V and 7 bases for J; bases not matched to a gene: 13. CDR3 length equals 16 residues. Germline V gene lookup returns CDR1 LNHNV and CDR2 YYDKDF (reference sequence). CDR3 sequence reads: CATSVNRGGSLEKLFF. CDR3 bases: TGTGCCACCAGCGTAAACAGGGGAGGATCTCTTGAAAAACTGTTTTTT.

The chain has TRBV19 and TRBJ2-4; maybe TRBD2 (5 bases). The V gene lost 5 bases and the J gene lost 0 bases, with 14 bases spanning the gap. Germline loops: CDR1 LNHDA, CDR2 SQIVND (reference sequence). The CDR3 runs to 16 residues. In nucleotides, the CDR3 is TGTGCCAGTAGTGGAGCCTCGGCGGGAGCCAAAAACATTCAGTACTTC. Its translation is CASSGASAGAKNIQYF.

The rearrangement links TRBV19 to TRBJ2-1; 8 bases agree with TRBD1. The V and J ends lost 5 bases and 3 bases, in that order; junction bases with no gene match: 6. Germline CDR1 LNHDA, CDR2 SQIVND (reference sequence). The CDR3 runs 15 residues. CDR3 nucleotide sequence: TGTGCCAGTAGTCTCACAGGGACAGGCTACAATGAGCAGTTCTTC. It encodes CASSLTGTGYNEQFF.

There are a few counts of this clone. This rearrangement joins TRBV28 to TRBJ1-6; no reliable D call. In germline, CDR1 is MDHEN, CDR2 SYDVKM. Trimming removed 5 bases at V and 7 bases at J, with 15 bases between. The CDR3 sequence is 15 residues long. The CDR3 nucleotides are TGTGCCAGCAGTCCCCTGGAGAGGTTGAATTCACCCCTCCACTTT. This codes for CASSPLERLNSPLHF.

This clone was counted only a few times. The chain combines TRBV7-7 with TRBJ2-1; TRBD2 agrees at 14 bases. Germline CDR1 is SSHAT and CDR2 is FNYEAQ (reference sequence). The CDR3 runs 16 residues. V lost 3 bases to trimming and J lost 3 bases; unmatched junction nucleotides: 1. The CDR3 bases are TGTGCCAGCAGCTTTGGACTAGCGGGAGGCTACAATGAGCAGTTCTTC. It translates to CASSFGLAGGYNEQFF.

The chain joins TRBV11-3 to TRBJ1-1; D possibly corresponds to TRBD1 (6 bases). Trimming took off 0 bases at V and 11 bases at J, with 13 bases between the two ends. Germline V lookup: CDR1 SGHNT, CDR2 YENEEA. CDR3 length: 13 residues. The CDR3 DNA sequence: TGTGCCAGCAGCTTAGATTTGCAGGGGAAGGCTTTCTTT. It translates to CASSLDLQGKAFF.

This chain connects TRBV18 to TRBJ1-3, with TRBD1 matching 7 bases. The germline CDR1 and CDR2 sequences are KGHSH and LQKENI. With 3 bases clipped from V and 0 bases from J, the junction kept 5 bases outside the gene matches. The CDR3 is made up of 16 amino acids. The CDR3 loop reads CASSPTTGLSGNTIYF. CDR3 nucleotides: TGTGCCAGCTCACCGACGACAGGGCTCTCTGGAAACACCATATATTTT.

This chain links TRBV2 with TRBJ2-1; 9 bases are a match to TRBD2. The CDR3 sequence is 15 residues long. The germline V gene encodes CDR1 SNHLY and CDR2 FYNNEI. V dropped 5 bases and J dropped 8; count of bases not matched to a gene: 10. The CDR3 bases are TGTGCCAGCAGTCCGGCGGGGGGGCTTTCCCATGAGCAGTTCTTC. It specifies CASSPAGGLSHEQFF.

The chain recombines TRBV19 with TRBJ2-7; 8 nucleotides line up with TRBD1. Germline CDR1 LNHDA, CDR2 SQIVND (reference sequence). The V gene end was trimmed by 1 base and the J gene end by 3 bases; junction bases not matched to a gene: 5. The CDR3 runs 15 residues. CDR3 coding DNA: TGTGCCAGTAGTATAGGGGCAGGGGGCTTCTACGAGCAGTACTTC. It codes for CASSIGAGGFYEQYF.

The chain employs TRBV23-1 and TRBJ1-1, with 8 positions matching TRBD1. TRBV23-1 has ORF status, its function being uncertain. The V gene end was trimmed by 8 bases and the J gene end by 3 bases; junction bases not matched to a gene: 8. The CDR3 extends over 14 amino acids. CDR3 loop: CASGTPGQDTEAFF. DNA of the CDR3: TGCGCCAGCGGAACACCGGGACAGGACACTGAAGCTTTCTTT.

This clone has more than one count but fewer than ten. The rearrangement links TRBV29-1 to TRBJ2-7; 9 nucleotides line up with TRBD1. Trimming removed 5 bases from V and 5 bases from J; junction bases left unmatched: 10. From germline, CDR1 is SQVTM and CDR2 ANQGSEA. The CDR3 is 14 residues long. CDR3 amino acids: CSVTGGAFSNEQYF. The CDR3 DNA reads as TGCAGCGTTACAGGGGGCGCCTTCTCAAACGAGCAGTACTTC.

The chain has TRBV4-2 and TRBJ1-1; TRBD1 aligns across 7 bases. Per the germline V gene, CDR1 is LGHNA and CDR2 is YNFKEQ. The J segment lost 4 bases and the V segment lost 1 base, leaving 6 bases of the junction unmatched. The CDR3 is 15 residues long. CDR3 loop: CASSQGGQRFTEAFF. DNA of the CDR3: TGTGCCAGCAGCCAAGGGGGACAGAGGTTCACTGAAGCTTTCTTT.

The chain has TRBV2 and TRBJ2-1, with 11 bases matching TRBD2. Trimming cost V 6 bases and J 8 bases; bases outside gene matches: 6. CDR1 is SNHLY, CDR2 FYNNEI, per germline. The CDR3 sequence is 14 residues long. Here the CDR3 reads CASSVAGGPDEQFF. The CDR3 DNA follows: TGTGCCAGCAGCGTAGCGGGAGGGCCGGATGAGCAGTTCTTC.